Below, 21 T cell receptor beta chains from the same sample are listed, as sequenced in a study of cytomegalovirus exposure and HLA in healthy donors (dated by TCRdb to 2016 to 2017). Library preparation used the immunoSEQ multiplex PCR assay. For the multiplex PCR, a mixture combining 60 forward primers for TCR Vbeta segments and 13 reverse primers for TCR Jbeta segments was used. TCRdb took this table from immuneACCESS and kept in-frame rearrangements with V and J called. Such tables lack part of the clones; where checked against another copy, unresolved V genes explain under half of the gap, and the rest is unexplained. The sample profile shows about 190,000 clones; roughly 80% of them were found once. The leading ten clones occupy roughly 1.6% of the sample. Material: PBMCs. These TCRs come from a woman younger than 35 in good health and CMV-seronegative.

J is TRBJ2-6 and V is TRBV5-1, with TRBD1 matching 8 bases. The ends lost 4 bases at V and 12 bases at J; junction bases unmatched: 12. The V gene's germline CDR1 is SGHRS and CDR2 YFSETQ. The length of the CDR3 is 15 residues. The CDR3 is CASSGGTGTELVLTF. The CDR3 DNA reads as TGCGCCAGCAGCGGGGGGACAGGCACTGAGCTCGTCCTGACTTTC.

The genes are TRBV29-1 and TRBJ1-2; D remains unclear. This CDR3 has 11 amino acids. CDR1 SQVTM and CDR2 ANQGSEA come from the germline V gene. The V and J ends lost 1 base and 5 bases respectively, with 5 bases between them. The CDR3 protein is CSVEVPYGYTF. In nucleotides, the CDR3 is TGCAGCGTTGAAGTCCCTTATGGCTACACCTTC.

The chain couples TRBV7-6 to TRBJ1-2, with no clear D. Germline lookup yields CDR1 SGHVS and CDR2 FNYEAQ. This CDR3 has 14 amino acids. V lost 5 bases, J lost 7 bases, and 17 bases lay in between. CDR3 in amino acids: CASSPLSNSFGYTF. The CDR3 DNA follows: TGTGCCAGCAGCCCCCTATCCAACAGTTTTGGCTACACCTTC.

The chain is built from TRBV9 and TRBJ2-1; D is unclear. The germline V gene has CDR1 SGDLS and CDR2 YYNGEE. V gave up 3 bases and J gave up 7 bases, with 8 bases separating them. The CDR3 contains 12 residues. CDR3 amino acids: CASSGAYNEQFF. The DNA for the CDR3 is TGTGCCAGCAGCGGCGCATATAATGAGCAGTTCTTC.

The V gene is TRBV30, the J gene TRBJ2-1; tentative D call: TRBD2 (5 bases). CDR3 length: 14 amino acids. The germline V gene encodes CDR1 GTSNPN and CDR2 SVGIG (reference sequence). V was shortened by 0 bases and J by 9 bases, with 15 bases between the two germline ends. CDR3 amino acids: CAWSVTRRLVEQFF. DNA for the CDR3: TGTGCCTGGAGTGTAACTAGGAGGCTGGTTGAGCAGTTCTTC.

The chain employs TRBV28 and TRBJ2-7, with unresolved D. The V gene lost 3 bases and the J gene lost 3 bases, with 18 bases spanning the gap. The CDR3 sequence is 16 residues long. The germline gives CDR1 MDHEN, CDR2 SYDVKM. The CDR3 sequence: CASSFKLGAALYEQYF. The CDR3 DNA sequence: TGTGCCAGCAGTTTCAAATTGGGTGCAGCGCTCTACGAGCAGTACTTC.

On this clone: At the DNA level, this CDR3 is encoded by other sequences in the same sample as well. The chain joins TRBV28 to TRBJ2-1, with D unresolved. This CDR3 is 12 amino acids long. Trimming removed 5 bases at V and 4 bases at J, with 6 bases between. Germline V gives CDR1 MDHEN, CDR2 SYDVKM. The CDR3 nucleotides are TGTGCCAGCAGTCCGAGTTACAATGAGCAGTTCTTC. As protein: CASSPSYNEQFF.

The chain carries TRBV27 and TRBJ2-2; D is unclear. CDR1 and CDR2 (germline): MNHEY, SMNVEV (reference sequence). V lost 6 bases, J lost 4 bases, and 15 bases lay in between. The CDR3 contains 15 residues. The CDR3 DNA follows: TGTGCCAGCAGCCAAAGTGACATGCTCACCGGGGAGCTGTTTTTT. Translated: CASSQSDMLTGELFF.

The gene calls are TRBV28 and TRBJ2-1; 10 nucleotides match TRBD2. The V segment lost 6 bases and the J segment 1 base; nucleotides outside the gene matches: 6. This CDR3 spans 16 amino acids. Germline lookup yields CDR1 MDHEN and CDR2 SYDVKM. CDR3 DNA: TGTGCCAGCAGCTCGCTAGCGGGAGTTTCCTACAATGAGCAGTTCTTC. This sequence encodes CASSSLAGVSYNEQFF.

V and J are TRBV7-9 and TRBJ1-1; D unclear. Trimming took off 1 base at V and 4 bases at J, with 7 bases between the two ends. Germline V gene lookup returns CDR1 SEHNR and CDR2 FQNEAQ (reference sequence). This CDR3 comprises 13 residues. The CDR3 reads CASSLVAATEAFF. The CDR3 coding sequence is TGTGCCAGCAGCTTAGTGGCTGCCACTGAAGCTTTCTTT.

This chain links TRBV5-4 with TRBJ2-2; 7 bases are a match to TRBD1. CDR1 is SGHNT, CDR2 YYREEE, per germline (reference sequence). V shed 3 bases, J shed 2 bases, and the junction held 10 bases outside the gene matches. The CDR3 extends over 17 amino acids. The CDR3 coding sequence is TGTGCCAGCAGCTACCCGTCGGCAGGGGGAAACACCGGGGAGCTGTTTTTT. It yields the protein CASSYPSAGGNTGELFF.

The genes are TRBV7-9 and TRBJ2-7, with 7 bases aligning to TRBD2. The CDR3 spans 14 residues. The germline gives CDR1 SEHNR, CDR2 FQNEAQ (reference sequence). Trimming took 1 base from V and 3 from J; bases not matched to a gene: 3. For the CDR3, the DNA is TGTGCCAGCAGCTTAGGACGGGGGGACTACGAGCAGTACTTC. Residues: CASSLGRGDYEQYF.

This chain joins TRBV5-6 and TRBJ2-3, with TRBD2 matching over 12 bases. Germline-derived CDR1 and CDR2 are SGHDT and YYEEEE. Losses at the gene ends were 0 bases for V and 7 bases for J; bases not matched to a gene: 3. This CDR3 comprises 15 residues. The CDR3 DNA follows: TGTGCCAGCAGCTTGGCACTAGCGGGGGGTTATACGCAGTATTTT. It yields the protein CASSLALAGGYTQYF. Full variable domain (missing parts from reference TRBV5-6 and TRBJ2-3): DAGVTQSPTHLIKTRGQQVTLRCSPKSGHDTVSWYQQALGQGPQFIFQYYEEEERQRGNFPDRFSGHQFPNYSSELNVNALLLGDSALYLCASSLALAGGYTQYFGPGTRLTVL.

This clone has a single count. This chain uses TRBV12-5 with TRBJ2-1, with 8 bases that match TRBD2. V gave up 6 bases and J gave up 0 bases; unmatched junction bases: 4. The CDR3 spans 15 residues. The V gene's germline CDR1 is LGHNT and CDR2 FRNRAP. As DNA, the CDR3 is TGTGCTAGTGGCACTGGGACTAGCTCCTACAATGAGCAGTTCTTC. Translating it yields CASGTGTSSYNEQFF.

The V gene is TRBV18, the J gene TRBJ2-5; D is perhaps TRBD2 (6 bases). Deletions cut 2 bases from V and 5 bases from J, with 9 bases between. The length of the CDR3 is 13 residues. The V gene's germline CDR1 is KGHSH and CDR2 LQKENI. This CDR3 is CASSPRTIETQYF. The CDR3 nucleotides read TGTGCCAGCTCACCAAGGACTATTGAGACCCAGTACTTC.

This clone was found a few times. This chain joins TRBV7-2 and TRBJ2-3; D is unresolved. This CDR3 comprises 13 residues. The V gene's germline CDR1 is SGHTA and CDR2 FQGNSA. The V and J ends lost 1 base and 2 bases respectively, with 4 bases between them. This CDR3 reads CASSLGATDTQYF. CDR3 sequence (DNA): TGTGCCAGCAGCTTAGGGGCCACAGATACGCAGTATTTT.

The chain uses TRBV25-1 and TRBJ2-7; maybe TRBD1 (6 bases). With 3 bases removed from V and 3 bases from J, the gap between germline ends came to 9 bases. There are 13 residues in the CDR3. Germline V lookup: CDR1 MGHDK, CDR2 SYGVNS. The CDR3 DNA reads TGTGCCAGCAGTGATTCAGGGGTCTACGAGCAGTACTTC. Translated, it gives CASSDSGVYEQYF.

The V gene is TRBV27, the J gene TRBJ2-5; D uncertain. CDR1 is MNHEY and CDR2 is SMNVEV in the germline V gene (reference sequence). This CDR3 is built from 14 residues. V was cut by 3 bases and J by 0 bases, with 8 bases left in between. The CDR3 DNA follows: TGTGCCAGCAGTTTTGCAGCGTACCAAGAGACCCAGTACTTC. Translated: CASSFAAYQETQYF.

The chain employs TRBV9 and TRBJ2-7; D is undetermined. Between the trimmed V and J ends, which lost 0 bases and 1 base, there was a span of 5 bases. This CDR3 has 13 amino acids. Germline assignment: CDR1 SGDLS and CDR2 YYNGEE. As DNA, the CDR3 is TGTGCCAGCAGCGTAGTTCCTTCCTACGAGCAGTACTTC. Its protein product is CASSVVPSYEQYF.

The rearrangement uses TRBV18 and TRBJ2-7, with 8 positions matching TRBD2. The germline V gene has CDR1 KGHSH and CDR2 LQKENI. The CDR3 length is 15 residues. V lost 3 bases, J lost 2 bases, and 6 bases stayed unmatched. As DNA, the CDR3 is TGTGCCAGCTCACCGTTAGCGGGGTCTCCCTACGAGCAGTACTTC. As protein: CASSPLAGSPYEQYF.

This chain joins TRBV6-4 and TRBJ2-1; 12 positions match TRBD2. This CDR3 region has 15 residues. CDR1 is MRHNA, CDR2 SNTAGT, per germline. V lost 4 bases to trimming and J lost 4 bases; unmatched junction nucleotides: 2. CDR3 in amino acids: CASSVTSGGYNEQFF. CDR3 nucleotides: TGTGCCAGCAGTGTCACTAGCGGGGGGTACAATGAGCAGTTCTTC.